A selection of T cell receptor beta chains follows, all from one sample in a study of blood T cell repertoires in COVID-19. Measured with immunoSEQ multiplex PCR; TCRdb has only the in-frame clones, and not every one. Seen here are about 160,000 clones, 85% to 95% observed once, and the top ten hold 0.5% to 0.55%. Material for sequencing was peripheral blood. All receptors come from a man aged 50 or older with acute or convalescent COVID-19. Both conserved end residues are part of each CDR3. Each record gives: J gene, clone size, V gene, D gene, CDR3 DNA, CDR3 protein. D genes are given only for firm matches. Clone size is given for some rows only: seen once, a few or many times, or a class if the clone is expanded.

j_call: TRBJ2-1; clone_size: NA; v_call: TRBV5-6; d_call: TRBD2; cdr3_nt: TGTGCCAGCAGCCTTCGGACTAGCCTTAACAATGAGCAGTTCTTC; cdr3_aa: CASSLRTSLNNEQFF
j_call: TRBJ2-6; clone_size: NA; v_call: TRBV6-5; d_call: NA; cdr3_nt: TGTGCCAGCAGTTACGCAGGGTTTGGGGCCAACGTCCTGACTTTC; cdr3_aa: CASSYAGFGANVLTF
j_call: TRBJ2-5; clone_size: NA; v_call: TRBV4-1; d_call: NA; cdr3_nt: TGCGCCAGCAGCCAAGATCAGGGTACTGAGACCCAGTACTTC; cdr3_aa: CASSQDQGTETQYF
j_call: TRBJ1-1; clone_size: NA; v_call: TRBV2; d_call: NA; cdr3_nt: TGTGCCAGCTCTGGACAATCCAGGGGAACTGAAGCTTTCTTT; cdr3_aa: CASSGQSRGTEAFF
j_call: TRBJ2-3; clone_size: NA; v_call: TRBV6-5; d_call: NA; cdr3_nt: TGTGCCAGCAGGGGGGGAGATACGCAGTATTTT; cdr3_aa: CASRGGDTQYF
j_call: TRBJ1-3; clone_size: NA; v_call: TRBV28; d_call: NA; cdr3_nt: TGTGCCAGCAGTTATTCAGGGACTGGAAACACCATATATTTT; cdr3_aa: CASSYSGTGNTIYF
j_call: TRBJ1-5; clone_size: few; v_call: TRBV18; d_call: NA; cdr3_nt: TGTGCCAGCTCACCACAGTCCAGTTCCTTTTATAGCAATCAGCCCCAGCATTTT; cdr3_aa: CASSPQSSSFYSNQPQHF
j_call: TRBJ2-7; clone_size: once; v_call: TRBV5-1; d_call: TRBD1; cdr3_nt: TGCGCCAGCAGCTTGGGAGGGGGCGGCGAGCAGTACTTC; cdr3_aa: CASSLGGGGEQYF
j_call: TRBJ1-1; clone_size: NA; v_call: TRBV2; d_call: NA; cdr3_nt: TGTGCCAGCAGTGAACCAAAGGCAGGGGACACTGAAGCTTTCTTT; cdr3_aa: CASSEPKAGDTEAFF
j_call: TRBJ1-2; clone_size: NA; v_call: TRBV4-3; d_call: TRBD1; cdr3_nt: TGCGCCAGCAGCCAACCGGACAGGGGTATGGGTGGCTACACCTTC; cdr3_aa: CASSQPDRGMGGYTF
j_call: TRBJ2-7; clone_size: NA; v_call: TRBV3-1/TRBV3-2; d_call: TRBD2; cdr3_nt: TGTGCCAGCAGCCGGAGGACTAGCGGCGAGCAGTACTTC; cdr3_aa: CASSRRTSGEQYF
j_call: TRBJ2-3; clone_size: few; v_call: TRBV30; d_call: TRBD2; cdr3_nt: TGTGCCTGGAGTTCTGGGACTAGCGGGAGCACAGATACGCAGTATTTT; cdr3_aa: CAWSSGTSGSTDTQYF
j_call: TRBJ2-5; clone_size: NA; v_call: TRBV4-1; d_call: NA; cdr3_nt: TGCGCCAGCAGCCAAGTGCGGACCGGGAGAGAGACCCAGTACTTC; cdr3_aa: CASSQVRTGRETQYF
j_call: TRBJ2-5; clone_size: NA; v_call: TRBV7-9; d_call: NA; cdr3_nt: TGTGCCAGCAGTCGACTGACAGGATCGGGGGAGACCCAGTACTTC; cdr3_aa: CASSRLTGSGETQYF
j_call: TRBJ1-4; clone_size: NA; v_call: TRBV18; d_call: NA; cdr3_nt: TGTGCCAGCTCACCCCGAGAGACTGGTGAAAAACTGTTTTTT; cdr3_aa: CASSPRETGEKLFF
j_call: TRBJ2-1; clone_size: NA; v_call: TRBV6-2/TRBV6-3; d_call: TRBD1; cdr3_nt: TGTGCCAGCAGTTACCCAATGGGACAGGGCTCCTACAATGAGCAGTTCTTC; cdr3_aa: CASSYPMGQGSYNEQFF
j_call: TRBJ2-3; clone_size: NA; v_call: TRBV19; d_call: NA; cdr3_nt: TGTGCCAGTAAAGGAGTGGGAGAGATAGATACGCAGTATTTT; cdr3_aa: CASKGVGEIDTQYF
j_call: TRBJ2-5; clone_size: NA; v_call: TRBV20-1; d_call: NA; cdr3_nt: TGCAGTTCATATAGAGGGGAGACCCAGTACTTC; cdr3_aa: CSSYRGETQYF
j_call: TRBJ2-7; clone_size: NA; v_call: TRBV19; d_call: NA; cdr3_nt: TGTGCCAGTAGTCCAGGGTACGGCGAGCAGTACTTC; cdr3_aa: CASSPGYGEQYF
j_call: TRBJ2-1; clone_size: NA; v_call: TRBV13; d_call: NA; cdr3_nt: TGTGCCAGCAGCAACAGGGAGAGCTCCTACAATGAGCAGTTCTTC; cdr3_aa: CASSNRESSYNEQFF
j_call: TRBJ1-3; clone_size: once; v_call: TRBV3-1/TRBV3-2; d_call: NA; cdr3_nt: TGTGCCAGCAGCCAAGGACCCCAGGGGAACACCATATATTTT; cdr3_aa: CASSQGPQGNTIYF
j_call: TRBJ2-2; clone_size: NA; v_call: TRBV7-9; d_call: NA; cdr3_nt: TGTGCAAGCACCCCAGGGCCGGGCACCGGGGAGCTGTTTTTT; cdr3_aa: CASTPGPGTGELFF
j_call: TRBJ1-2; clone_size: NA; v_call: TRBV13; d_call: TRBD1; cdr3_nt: TGTGCCAGCAGATTGACAGGGACCTATGGCTACACCTTC; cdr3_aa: CASRLTGTYGYTF
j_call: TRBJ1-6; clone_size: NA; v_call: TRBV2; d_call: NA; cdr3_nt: TGTGCCAGCAGTGAGGCCCGTCTTAATTCACCCCTCCACTTT; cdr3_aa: CASSEARLNSPLHF
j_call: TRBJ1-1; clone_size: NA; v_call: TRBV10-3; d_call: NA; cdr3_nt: TGTGCCATCAGTGGCTCGGGGGACACTGAAGCTTTCTTT; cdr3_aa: CAISGSGDTEAFF
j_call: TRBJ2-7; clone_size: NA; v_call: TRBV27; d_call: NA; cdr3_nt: TGTGCCAGCAGCCGGGGAACGCCGGGCGAGCAGTACTTC; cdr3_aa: CASSRGTPGEQYF
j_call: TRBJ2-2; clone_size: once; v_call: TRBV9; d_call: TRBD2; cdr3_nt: TGTGCCAGCACCGCTTTAGCGGGAGGAACCGGGGAGCTGTTTTTT; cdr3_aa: CASTALAGGTGELFF
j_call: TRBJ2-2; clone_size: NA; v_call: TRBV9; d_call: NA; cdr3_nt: TGTGCCAGCAGCCAAAGACAGGAGAACACCGGGGAGCTGTTTTTT; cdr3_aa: CASSQRQENTGELFF
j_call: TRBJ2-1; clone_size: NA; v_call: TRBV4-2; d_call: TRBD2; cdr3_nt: TGTGCCAGCAGCCAAGATCAAGCGGGGGGCTACAATGAGCAGTTCTTC; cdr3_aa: CASSQDQAGGYNEQFF
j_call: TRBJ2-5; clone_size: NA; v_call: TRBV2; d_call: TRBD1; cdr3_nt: TGTGCCAGCAGTGGACAGGGTGAAGAGACCCAGTACTTC; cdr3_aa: CASSGQGEETQYF
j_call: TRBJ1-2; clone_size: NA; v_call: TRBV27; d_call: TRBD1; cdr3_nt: TGTGCCAGCAGTTCCGGGACAGGGGGCTTTCTTGGCTACACCTTC; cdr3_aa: CASSSGTGGFLGYTF
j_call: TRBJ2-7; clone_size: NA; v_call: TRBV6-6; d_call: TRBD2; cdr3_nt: TGTGCCAGCAGTCAGGGACTAGCCCACGAGCAGTACTTC; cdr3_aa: CASSQGLAHEQYF
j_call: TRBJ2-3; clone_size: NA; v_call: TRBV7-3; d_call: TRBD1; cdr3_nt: TGTGCCAGCAGCTTGACAGGGGGCAGCACAGATACGCAGTATTTT; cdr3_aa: CASSLTGGSTDTQYF
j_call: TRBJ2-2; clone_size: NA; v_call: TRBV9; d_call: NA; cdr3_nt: TGTGCCAGCAGCGTAGGAGGTCCCGGGGAGCTGTTTTTT; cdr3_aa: CASSVGGPGELFF
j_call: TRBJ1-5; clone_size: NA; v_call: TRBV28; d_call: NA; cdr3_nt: TGTGCCAGCAGGGAGGGCAATCAGCCCCAGCATTTT; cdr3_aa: CASREGNQPQHF
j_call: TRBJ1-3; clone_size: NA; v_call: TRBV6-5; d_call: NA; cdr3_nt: TGTGCCAGCAGTACGCTAGGACAGATTGGAAACACCATATATTTT; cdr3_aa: CASSTLGQIGNTIYF
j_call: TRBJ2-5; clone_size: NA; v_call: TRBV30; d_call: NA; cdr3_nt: TGTGCCACTACTAGTGCTCAAGAGACCCAGTACTTC; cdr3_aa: CATTSAQETQYF
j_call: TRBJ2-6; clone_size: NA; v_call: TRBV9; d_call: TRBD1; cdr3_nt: TGTGCCAGCAGCGCCCGGGACAGGAGATTATCTGGGGCCAACGTCCTGACTTTC; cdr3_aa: CASSARDRRLSGANVLTF
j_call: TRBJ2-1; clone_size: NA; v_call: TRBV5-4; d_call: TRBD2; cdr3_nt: TGTGCCAGCAGCAACGGCGGGGGAAGCTCCTACAATGAGCAGTTCTTC; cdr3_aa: CASSNGGGSSYNEQFF
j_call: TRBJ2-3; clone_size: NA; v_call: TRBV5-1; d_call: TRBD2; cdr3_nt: TGCGCCAGCAGCGGAACTAGCGGGGGGGACACAGATACGCAGTATTTT; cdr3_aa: CASSGTSGGDTDTQYF
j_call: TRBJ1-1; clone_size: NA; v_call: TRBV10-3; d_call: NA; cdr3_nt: TGTGCCATCAGTGAGAGTCAGGGATCGAACACTGAAGCTTTCTTT; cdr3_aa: CAISESQGSNTEAFF
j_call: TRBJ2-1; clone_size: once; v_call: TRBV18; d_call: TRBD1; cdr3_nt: TGTGCCAGCTCACTCGGGACAGCTACCTACAATGAGCAGTTCTTC; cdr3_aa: CASSLGTATYNEQFF
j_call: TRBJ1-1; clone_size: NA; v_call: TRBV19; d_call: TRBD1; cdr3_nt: TGTGCCAGTAGTGCCCCCGGGACAGAGAACACTGAAGCTTTCTTT; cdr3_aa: CASSAPGTENTEAFF